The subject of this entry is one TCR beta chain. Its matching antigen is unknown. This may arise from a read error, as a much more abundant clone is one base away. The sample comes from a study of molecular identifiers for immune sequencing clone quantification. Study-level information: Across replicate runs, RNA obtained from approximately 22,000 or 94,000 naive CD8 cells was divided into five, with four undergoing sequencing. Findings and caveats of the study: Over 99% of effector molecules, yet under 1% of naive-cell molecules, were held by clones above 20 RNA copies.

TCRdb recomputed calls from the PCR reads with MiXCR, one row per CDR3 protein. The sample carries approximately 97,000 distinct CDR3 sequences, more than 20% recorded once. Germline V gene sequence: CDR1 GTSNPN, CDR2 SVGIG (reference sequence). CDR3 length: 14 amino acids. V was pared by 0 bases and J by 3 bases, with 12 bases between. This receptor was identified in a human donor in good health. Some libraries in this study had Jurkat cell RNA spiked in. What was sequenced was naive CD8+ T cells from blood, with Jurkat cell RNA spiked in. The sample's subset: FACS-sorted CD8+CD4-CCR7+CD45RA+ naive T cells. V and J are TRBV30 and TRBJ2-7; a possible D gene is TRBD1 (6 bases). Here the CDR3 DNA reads TGTGCCTGGAGTGTACTCGGACAGTGCTACGAGCAGTACTTC. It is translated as CAWSVLGQCYEQYF.